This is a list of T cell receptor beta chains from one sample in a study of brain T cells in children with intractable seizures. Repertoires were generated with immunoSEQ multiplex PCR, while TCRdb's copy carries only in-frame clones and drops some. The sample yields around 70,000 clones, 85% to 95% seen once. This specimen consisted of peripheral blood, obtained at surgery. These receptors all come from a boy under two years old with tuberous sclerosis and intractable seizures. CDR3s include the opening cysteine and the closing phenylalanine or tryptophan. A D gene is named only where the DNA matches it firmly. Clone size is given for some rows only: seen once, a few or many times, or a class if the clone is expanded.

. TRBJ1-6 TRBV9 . TGTGCCAGCAGCGTAGCTCGGGGTTGGAATTCACCCCTCCACTTT CASSVARGWNSPLHF
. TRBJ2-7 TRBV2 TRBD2 TGTGCCAGCAGTGAAACTAGCGGGAGCTACGAGCAGTACTTC CASSETSGSYEQYF
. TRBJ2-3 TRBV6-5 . TGTGCCAGCAGCCCGGGGGGAGGGGGTACGCAGTATTTT CASSPGGGGTQYF
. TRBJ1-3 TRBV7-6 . TGTGCCAGCAGCTTAGCGCACCGGGGGCCGAGCTCTGGAAACACCATATATTTT CASSLAHRGPSSGNTIYF
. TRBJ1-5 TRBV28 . TGTGCCAGCAGTTACCCGGGAGCCAGTCAGCCCCAGCATTTT CASSYPGASQPQHF
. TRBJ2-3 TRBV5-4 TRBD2 TGTGCCAGCAGTTGGACTAGCGGGGGCACAGATACGCAGTATTTT CASSWTSGGTDTQYF
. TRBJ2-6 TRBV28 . TGTGCCAGCAGTTTAGGAGGGTCTGGGGCCAACGTCCTGACTTTC CASSLGGSGANVLTF
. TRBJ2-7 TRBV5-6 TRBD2 TGTGCCAGCAGCTTGGCGCTAGCGGGAGTCTACGAGCAGTACTTC CASSLALAGVYEQYF
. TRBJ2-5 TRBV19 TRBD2 TGTGCCAGTAGTACGATAACTAGCGCCCAAGAGACCCAGTACTTC CASSTITSAQETQYF
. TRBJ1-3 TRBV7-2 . TGTGCCAGCAGCTTAGGATTCGGTGGAAACACCATATATTTT CASSLGFGGNTIYF
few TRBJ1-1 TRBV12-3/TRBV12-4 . TGTGCCAGCAGCCTTACAGGGACCACTGAAGCTTTCTTT CASSLTGTTEAFF
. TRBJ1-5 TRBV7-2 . TGTGCCAGCAGCTTCGCACAGGTCAACAATCAGCCCCAGCATTTT CASSFAQVNNQPQHF
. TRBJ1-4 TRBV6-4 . TGTGCCAGCAGTGGGCCCTACAGGAGGCAGCCTGAAAAACTGTTTTTT CASSGPYRRQPEKLFF
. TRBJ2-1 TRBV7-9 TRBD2 TGTGCCAGCAGCTGGGAGGGGCAAAATGAGCAGTTCTTC CASSWEGQNEQFF
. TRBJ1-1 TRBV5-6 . TGTGCCAGCAGCTGGGCAGGGATGAACACTGAAGCTTTCTTT CASSWAGMNTEAFF
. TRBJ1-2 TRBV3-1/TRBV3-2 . TGTGCCAGCAGCCAAAGTCCCCAGGGTGGCTACACCTTC CASSQSPQGGYTF
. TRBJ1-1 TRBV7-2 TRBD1 TGTGCCAGCAGCCTCTCAGGGGGAACTGAAGCTTTCTTT CASSLSGGTEAFF
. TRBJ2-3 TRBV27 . TGTGCCAGCAGTTTTCTAAGGGAGCAAGATACGCAGTATTTT CASSFLREQDTQYF
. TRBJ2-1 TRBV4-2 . TGTGCCAGCAGCCAAGTATTTGGTGGAGATTACAATGAGCAGTTCTTC CASSQVFGGDYNEQFF
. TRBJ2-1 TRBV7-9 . TGTGCCAGCAGCTTTTTCTTTTGGCGGAAAAATTACAATGAGCAGTTCTTC CASSFFFWRKNYNEQFF
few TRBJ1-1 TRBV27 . TGTGCCAACAACTCTGACAGTGAAGCTTTCTTT CANNSDSEAFF
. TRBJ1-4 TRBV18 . TGTGCCAGCTCACCGACCGGGGGGGGTCGTGATGAAAAACTGTTTTTT CASSPTGGGRDEKLFF
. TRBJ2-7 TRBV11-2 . TGTGCCAGCAGCTTAGGGTCAGGGGGGGCTCCTCTAGGCTACGAGCAGTACTTC CASSLGSGGAPLGYEQYF
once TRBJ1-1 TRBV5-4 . TGTGCCAGCAGCTGCGTCCTAGTGGGGAACACTGAAGCTTTCTTT CASSCVLVGNTEAFF
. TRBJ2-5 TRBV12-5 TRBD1 TGTGCTAGTGGCTCTGGGACAGAAGAGACCCAGTACTTC CASGSGTEETQYF
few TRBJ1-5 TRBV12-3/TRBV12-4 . TGTGCCAGCAGTTTAAGGGGTCAGCCCCAGCATTTT CASSLRGQPQHF
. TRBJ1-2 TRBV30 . TGTGCCTCACAGGGATCGGGTGGCTATGGCTACACCTTC CASQGSGGYGYTF
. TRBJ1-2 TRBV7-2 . TGTGCCAGCAGCTCATCCGGGACCCCCTGGGGGTATGGCTACACCTTC CASSSSGTPWGYGYTF
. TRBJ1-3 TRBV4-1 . TGCGCCAGCAGCCGATACGAAGAATCTGGAAACACCATATATTTT CASSRYEESGNTIYF
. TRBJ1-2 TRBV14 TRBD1 TGTGCCAGTAGCCCCCTCCCAGGGGGAGGCTACACCTTC CASSPLPGGGYTF
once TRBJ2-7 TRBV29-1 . TGCAGCGTTGATGGGGGGTTAGACGAGCAGTACTTC CSVDGGLDEQYF
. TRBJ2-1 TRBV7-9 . TGTGCCAGCAGCTTAGGGGAGGGGGTACCGTTCTTC CASSLGEGVPFF
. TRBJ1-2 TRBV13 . TGTGCCAGCAGCAGGGAAAATGGCTACACCTTC CASSRENGYTF